The 10 T cell receptor beta chains below come from one sample, sequenced in a study of cytomegalovirus exposure and HLA in healthy donors. A multiplex PCR was run with 60 Vbeta primers and 13 Jbeta primers. TCRdb keeps only in-frame clones here, not all; method: immunoSEQ multiplex PCR. This sample has around 160,000 clones; more than 65% occur once, and the top ten carry 4.7%. Sequencing was done on a sample of PBMCs. Receptors originate from a man aged 18 to 30 in good health and CMV-seropositive.

The V gene is TRBV6-1, the J gene TRBJ2-1, with 9 bases lining up with TRBD1. This CDR3 is built from 16 residues. V was clipped by 6 bases and J by 5 bases; unmatched bases: 11. Germline values: CDR1 MNHNS, CDR2 SASEGT. CDR3 in DNA: TGTGCCAGCAGCGAACGTGGACAGGGGCTTCACAATGAGCAGTTCTTC. Protein sequence: CASSERGQGLHNEQFF.

This rearrangement joins TRBV28 to TRBJ1-2, with 7 bases lining up with TRBD1. After removal of 5 bases from V and 8 bases from J, the junction contained 14 bases not matched to a gene. Germline V gives CDR1 MDHEN, CDR2 SYDVKM. This CDR3 has 15 amino acids. CDR3 sequence: CASSLAYRDSQGYTF. In nucleotides, the CDR3 is TGTGCCAGCAGTCTAGCCTACCGGGACAGCCAAGGCTACACCTTC.

The chain has TRBV4-1 and TRBJ2-1, with TRBD2 identical over 13 bases. The germline gives CDR1 MGHRA, CDR2 YSYEKL. V lost 1 base and J lost 4; bases outside the gene matches: 13. The CDR3 consists of 20 residues. The CDR3: CASSQAGGSGTSGMYNEQFF. DNA of the CDR3: TGCGCCAGCAGCCAAGCGGGAGGATCCGGGACTAGCGGGATGTACAATGAGCAGTTCTTC.

The J gene is TRBJ1-2, the V gene TRBV27; tentatively, D is TRBD1 (6 bases). Germline assignment: CDR1 MNHEY and CDR2 SMNVEV (reference sequence). There are 13 residues in the CDR3. V gave up 3 bases and J gave up 8 bases, with 13 bases separating them. CDR3: CASSFSTGGGYTF. CDR3 in DNA: TGTGCCAGCAGTTTTTCGACAGGCGGAGGCTACACCTTC.

The V call is TRBV7-2, the J call TRBJ2-3, with D possibly being TRBD2 (5 bases). Germline-derived CDR1 and CDR2 are SGHTA and FQGNSA. V was trimmed by 7 bases and J by 0 bases, leaving 11 bases between them. CDR3 length equals 14 residues. CDR3 protein: CASNPGYSTDTQYF. CDR3 in DNA: TGTGCCAGCAACCCGGGGTACAGCACAGATACGCAGTATTTT. Full variable domain (rest looked up from reference TRBV7-2 and TRBJ2-3): GAGVSQSPSNKVTEKGKDVELRCDPISGHTALYWYRQSLGQGLEFLIYFQGNSAPDKSGLPSDRFSAERTGGSVSTLTIQRTQQEDSAVYLCASNPGYSTDTQYFGPGTRLTVL.

The chain combines TRBV6-6 with TRBJ1-5; a possible D gene is TRBD1 (6 bases). The CDR3 is 16 residues long. Germline V CDR1 and CDR2: MNHNY, SVGAGI (reference sequence). V lost 6 bases, J lost 1 base, and 16 bases lay in between. Written as DNA, the CDR3 is TGTGCCAGCAGACCCCAAGGGGGTGAGAGCAATCAGCCCCAGCATTTT. It yields the protein CASRPQGGESNQPQHF.

V is TRBV6-1 and J is TRBJ2-5; the D gene is possibly TRBD1 (5 bases). V was trimmed by 3 bases and J by 5 bases, leaving 13 bases between them. CDR1 is MNHNS and CDR2 is SASEGT in the germline V gene. The CDR3 has 14 amino acids. The CDR3: CASSDLTVRETQYF. CDR3 coding DNA: TGTGCCAGCAGTGATTTGACAGTCCGGGAGACCCAGTACTTC.

This chain uses TRBV10-3 with TRBJ2-2; TRBD1 matches 12 bases. The CDR3 loop spans 15 amino acids. J lost 6 bases, V lost 4 bases, and 3 bases had no gene match. Germline V gene data show CDR1 as ENHRY and CDR2 as SYGVKD. This chain's CDR3 is CAISAGTGGSGELFF. The CDR3 nucleotides are TGTGCCATCAGTGCCGGGACAGGGGGCTCCGGGGAGCTGTTTTTT.

The gene calls are TRBV2 and TRBJ1-2; TRBD1 matches 8 bases. V lost 0 bases and J lost 1; bases outside the gene matches: 4. The CDR3 length is 16 residues. The germline V gene encodes CDR1 SNHLY and CDR2 FYNNEI. The CDR3 spells CASSEAGQEINYGYTF. The DNA for the CDR3 is TGTGCCAGCAGTGAAGCGGGACAGGAGATTAACTATGGCTACACCTTC.

This clone appeared a single time. This chain connects TRBV7-2 to TRBJ2-3; TRBD2 aligns across 11 bases. CDR3 length: 16 residues. Germline V gene sequence: CDR1 SGHTA, CDR2 FQGNSA. V lost 4 bases to trimming and J lost 2 bases; unmatched junction nucleotides: 5. The CDR3 here is CASSSLGLAATDTQYF. CDR3 nucleotide sequence: TGTGCCAGCAGCTCCCTGGGACTAGCGGCCACAGATACGCAGTATTTT.